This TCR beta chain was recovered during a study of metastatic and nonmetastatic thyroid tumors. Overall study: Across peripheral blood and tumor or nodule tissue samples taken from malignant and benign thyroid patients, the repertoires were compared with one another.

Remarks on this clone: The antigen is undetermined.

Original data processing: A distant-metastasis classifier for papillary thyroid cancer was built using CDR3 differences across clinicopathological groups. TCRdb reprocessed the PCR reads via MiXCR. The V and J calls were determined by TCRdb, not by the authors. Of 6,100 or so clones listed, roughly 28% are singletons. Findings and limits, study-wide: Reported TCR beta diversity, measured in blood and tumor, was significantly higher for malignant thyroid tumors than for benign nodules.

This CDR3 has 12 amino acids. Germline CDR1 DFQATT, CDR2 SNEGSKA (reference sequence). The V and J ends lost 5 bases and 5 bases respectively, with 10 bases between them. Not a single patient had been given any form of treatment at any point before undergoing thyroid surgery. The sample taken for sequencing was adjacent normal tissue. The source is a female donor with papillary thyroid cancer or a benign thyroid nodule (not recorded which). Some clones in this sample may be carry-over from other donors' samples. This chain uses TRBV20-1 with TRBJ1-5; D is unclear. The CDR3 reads CSAGNWDQPQHF. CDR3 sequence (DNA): TGCAGTGCTGGGAATTGGGATCAGCCCCAGCATTTT.